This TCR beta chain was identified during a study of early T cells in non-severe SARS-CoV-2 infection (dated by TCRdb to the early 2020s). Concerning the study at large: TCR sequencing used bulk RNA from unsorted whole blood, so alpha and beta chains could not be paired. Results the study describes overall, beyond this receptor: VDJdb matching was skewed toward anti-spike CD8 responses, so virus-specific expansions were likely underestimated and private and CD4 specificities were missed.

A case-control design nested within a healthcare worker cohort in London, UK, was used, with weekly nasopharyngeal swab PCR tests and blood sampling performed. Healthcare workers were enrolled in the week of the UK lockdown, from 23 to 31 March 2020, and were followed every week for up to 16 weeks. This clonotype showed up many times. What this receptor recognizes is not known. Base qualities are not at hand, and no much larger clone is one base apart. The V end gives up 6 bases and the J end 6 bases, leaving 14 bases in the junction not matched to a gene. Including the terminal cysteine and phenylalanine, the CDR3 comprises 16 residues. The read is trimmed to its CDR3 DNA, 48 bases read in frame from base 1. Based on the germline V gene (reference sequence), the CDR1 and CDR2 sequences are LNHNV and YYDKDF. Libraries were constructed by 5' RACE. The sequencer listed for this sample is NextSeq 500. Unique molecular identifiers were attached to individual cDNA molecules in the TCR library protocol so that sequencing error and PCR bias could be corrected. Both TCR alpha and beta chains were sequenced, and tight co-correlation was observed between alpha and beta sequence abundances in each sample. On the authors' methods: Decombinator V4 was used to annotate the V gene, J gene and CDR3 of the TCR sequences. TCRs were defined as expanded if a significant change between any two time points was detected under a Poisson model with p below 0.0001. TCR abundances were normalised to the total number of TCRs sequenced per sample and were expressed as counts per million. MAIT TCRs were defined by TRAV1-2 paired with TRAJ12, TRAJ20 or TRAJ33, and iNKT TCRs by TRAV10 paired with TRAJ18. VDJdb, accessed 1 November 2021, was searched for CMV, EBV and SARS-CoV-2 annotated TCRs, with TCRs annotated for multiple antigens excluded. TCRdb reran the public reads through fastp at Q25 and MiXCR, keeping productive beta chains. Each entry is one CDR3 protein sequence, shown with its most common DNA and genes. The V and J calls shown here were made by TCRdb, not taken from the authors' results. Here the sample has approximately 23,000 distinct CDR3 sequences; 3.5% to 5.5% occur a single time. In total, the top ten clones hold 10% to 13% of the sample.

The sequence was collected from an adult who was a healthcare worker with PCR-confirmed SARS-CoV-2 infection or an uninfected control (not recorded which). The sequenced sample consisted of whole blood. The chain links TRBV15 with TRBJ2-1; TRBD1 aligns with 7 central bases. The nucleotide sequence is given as TGTGCCACCAGTCTATCCCCGGGACAGAGGAGCAATGAGCAGTTCTTC. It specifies CATSLSPGQRSNEQFF. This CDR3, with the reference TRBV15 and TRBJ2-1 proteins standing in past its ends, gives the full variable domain DAMVIQNPRYQVTQFGKPVTLSCSQTLNHNVMYWYQQKSSQAPKLLFHYYDKDFNNEADTPDNFQSRRPNTSFCFLDIRSPGLGDTAMYLCATSLSPGQRSNEQFFGPGTRLTVL.